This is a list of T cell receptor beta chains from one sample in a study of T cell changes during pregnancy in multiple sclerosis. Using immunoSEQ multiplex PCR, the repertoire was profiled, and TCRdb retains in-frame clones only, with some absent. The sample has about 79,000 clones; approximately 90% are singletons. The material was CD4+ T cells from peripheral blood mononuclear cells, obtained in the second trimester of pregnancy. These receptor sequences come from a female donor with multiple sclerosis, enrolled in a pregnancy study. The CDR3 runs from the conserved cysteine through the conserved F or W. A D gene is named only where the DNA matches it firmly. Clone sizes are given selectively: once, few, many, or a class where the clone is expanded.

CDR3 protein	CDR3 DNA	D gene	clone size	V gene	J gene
CATTPTRTSGNPLAKNIQYF	TGTGCCACCACACCGACCCGGACTAGCGGGAACCCACTAGCCAAAAACATTCAGTACTTC	TRBD2	NA	TRBV19	TRBJ2-4
CASSVDIYTGQFF	TGTGCCAGCAGCGTAGACATCTATACGGGGCAGTTCTTC	NA	NA	TRBV9	TRBJ2-1
CAWKRTGATYEQYF	TGTGCCTGGAAACGGACAGGGGCTACCTACGAGCAGTACTTC	TRBD1	few	TRBV30	TRBJ2-7
CASSVQLAGTEAFF	TGTGCCAGCAGCGTCCAACTTGCAGGGACTGAAGCTTTCTTT	NA	NA	TRBV9	TRBJ1-1
CASSLTTVGQGGITEAFF	TGTGCCAGCAGCTTAACAACCGTTGGGCAGGGAGGGATCACTGAAGCTTTCTTT	NA	NA	TRBV7-3	TRBJ1-1
CASSRTRLAGVTDTQYF	TGCGCCAGCAGCCGCACTAGACTAGCGGGGGTCACAGATACGCAGTATTTT	TRBD2	few	TRBV5-1	TRBJ2-3
CASSRDSNSPLHF	TGTGCCAGCAGCCGGGACTCTAATTCACCCCTCCACTTT	NA	NA	TRBV7-2	TRBJ1-6
CASSSSTGTGNTIYF	TGTGCCAGCAGTTCCTCGACAGGTACTGGAAACACCATATATTTT	NA	NA	TRBV28	TRBJ1-3
CASSSRTGWGSYNSPLHF	TGTGCCAGCAGTTCCCGGACAGGTTGGGGCTCCTATAATTCACCCCTCCACTTT	TRBD1	NA	TRBV27	TRBJ1-6
CASSLRGNGYTF	TGTGCCAGCAGCTTAAGAGGGAATGGCTACACCTTC	NA	NA	TRBV7-2	TRBJ1-2
CASSSRTDSGELFF	TGCGCCAGCAGCTCCCGAACTGACAGCGGGGAGCTGTTTTTT	NA	NA	TRBV5-1	TRBJ2-2
CASSLGTNTEAFF	TGTGCCAGCTCACTTGGGACAAACACTGAAGCTTTCTTT	NA	NA	TRBV18	TRBJ1-1
CASRPLAGVGETQYF	TGTGCCAGCAGGCCCCTAGCGGGGGTGGGGGAGACCCAGTACTTC	TRBD2	NA	TRBV6-7	TRBJ2-5
CASSEAGREKLFF	TGCGCCAGCAGTGAGGCAGGGAGGGAAAAACTGTTTTTT	NA	NA	TRBV10-2	TRBJ1-4
CATSRDLGGTPDTQYF	TGTGCCACCAGCAGAGATCTGGGAGGGACCCCAGATACGCAGTATTTT	TRBD2	NA	TRBV15	TRBJ2-3
CASSLTGLSGNTIYF	TGTGCCAGCAGCCTAACAGGCCTCTCTGGAAACACCATATATTTT	NA	NA	TRBV5-6	TRBJ1-3
CASSFGTSGSHGYEQYF	TGTGCCAGCAGCTTCGGGACTAGCGGGAGCCACGGTTACGAGCAGTACTTC	TRBD2	NA	TRBV5-4	TRBJ2-7
CASGWGGTGSGREQYF	TGTGCTAGTGGCTGGGGTGGGACAGGGTCTGGTCGCGAGCAGTACTTC	TRBD1	NA	TRBV12-5	TRBJ2-7
CASSLFRTSVDSDTQYF	TGTGCCAGCAGTTTATTTCGGACTAGCGTAGACTCAGATACGCAGTATTTT	TRBD2	once	TRBV28	TRBJ2-3
CAWSYGRLSLSTDTQYF	TGTGCCTGGAGTTACGGGAGGCTTTCTCTGAGCACAGATACGCAGTATTTT	TRBD2	NA	TRBV30	TRBJ2-3
CASRKQGLQETQYF	TGCGCCAGCCGGAAGCAGGGCCTACAAGAGACCCAGTACTTC	NA	NA	TRBV5-1	TRBJ2-5
CASSRGTSGRIQETQYF	TGTGCCAGCAGCCGAGGGACTAGCGGGAGAATACAAGAGACCCAGTACTTC	TRBD2	once	TRBV4-2	TRBJ2-5
CASSVEPQGYGYTF	TGTGCCAGCAGCGTAGAACCACAGGGTTATGGCTACACCTTC	NA	NA	TRBV9	TRBJ1-2
CASSPTGSGGYTF	TGTGCCAGCAGTCCGACAGGGTCTGGCGGCTACACCTTC	TRBD1	NA	TRBV6-5	TRBJ1-2
CASSIGSGGTEAFF	TGTGCCAGTAGTATAGGTTCAGGGGGCACTGAAGCTTTCTTT	TRBD1	once	TRBV19	TRBJ1-1
CASSPGQGGSYEQYF	TGCGCCAGCAGCCCCGGACAGGGTGGATCCTACGAGCAGTACTTC	TRBD1	NA	TRBV4-3	TRBJ2-7
CASSPGFGPGGTDTQYF	TGTGCCAGCAGCCCGGGATTCGGACCCGGCGGCACAGATACGCAGTATTTT	NA	NA	TRBV5-4	TRBJ2-3
CASSLEFGQLNSPLHF	TGTGCCAGCAGCTTGGAATTCGGACAGCTAAATTCACCCCTCCACTTT	NA	NA	TRBV5-8	TRBJ1-6